This T cell receptor beta chain was sequenced during a study of T-cell reconstitution after alpha-beta-depleted transplantation in children. Study-level findings and limits: By about two months after transplant, alpha-beta T cells reportedly arose from several hundred graft clones that had expanded. Hyperexpanded clones declined; after one year, newly produced T cells mostly supplied diversity. High day-60 TCRbeta diversity in some patients came from surviving recipient T cells and thymic progenitors.

This clonotype was counted between two and nine times. Its antigen is still unknown. This CDR3 has 15 amino acids. V lost 2 bases to trimming and J lost 5 bases; unmatched junction nucleotides: 5. CDR1 is SGHRS and CDR2 is YFSETQ in the germline V gene. Unique molecular identifiers were incorporated during preparation of the TCRbeta library. TCRdb re-called the PCR reads through MiXCR, storing one row per CDR3 protein. The sample has 900,000 or so distinct CDR3 sequences, under 20% seen once. This chain uses TRBV5-1 with TRBJ1-1, with TRBD1 matching over 11 bases. The sequencing used PBMCs, mostly from graft donor cells, collected 360 days after TCRalphabeta/CD19-depleted stem cell transplant. This TCR derives from a male patient aged 5 to 17 who had a stem cell transplant for acute lymphoblastic leukemia, so the T cells may come from the graft donor. CDR3 region: CASSFPGTGGTEAFF. CDR3 bases: TGCGCCAGCAGCTTCCCCGGGACAGGGGGAACTGAAGCTTTCTTT.